This TCR beta chain was observed in a study of shared clonotypes between healthy human individuals. Study background: Per-donor plates numbered three CD4 naive, three CD4 memory, two CD8 naive and one CD8 memory.

In the original processing: ImmunoSEQ yielded junction-only sequences lacking quality scores, so filtering differed. Assay used: immunoSEQ multiplex PCR; TCRdb lists only in-frame clones, some missing. V and J calls and clone size are copied from that table; D and trimming were computed from the DNA. The table shows some 2,500,000 clones, with 85% to 95% occurring only once. Germline V gives CDR1 SEHNR, CDR2 FQNEAQ (reference sequence). Deletions cut 8 bases from V and 3 bases from J, with 19 bases between. The length of the CDR3 is 15 residues. This clonotype originated in a man in his late teens or twenties in good health. Some clones in this sample may be carry-over from other donors' samples. Sequenced sample: naive CD4+ T cells from PBMCs. Subset denoted: CD45RA+ positively selected. This chain connects TRBV7-9 to TRBJ1-2; perhaps TRBD1 as D (5 bases). The CDR3, as DNA: TGTGCCAGCCAGGTACTCGGGGCAGAGGACTATGGCTACACCTTC. It encodes CASQVLGAEDYGYTF.